The rows below give T cell receptor beta chains drawn from one sample of a study of blood T cells in healthy people across ages. TCRdb reprocessed the 5' RACE reads via MiXCR and lists one record per CDR3 protein. The profile shows about a million distinct CDR3 sequences, around 46% of them singletons. The sequenced material came from blood. Receptor source: a man aged 25 to 40 in good health. Each CDR3 is given with its conserved first and last residue. D genes are given only for firm matches. A clone size is listed for some rows: how often the clone was seen (once, few, many), or a class if it is expanded.

clone_size d_call j_call v_call cdr3_aa cdr3_nt
. . TRBJ2-5 TRBV12-3/TRBV12-4 CASSVRVEETQYF TGTGCCAGCAGTGTTAGGGTGGAAGAGACCCAGTACTTC
. TRBD2 TRBJ2-3 TRBV7-2 CANSLRGGSTDTQYF TGTGCCAACAGCTTACGGGGGGGTAGCACAGATACGCAGTATTTT
. TRBD2 TRBJ2-3 TRBV20-1 CSARAGGPGMDTQYF TGCAGTGCTAGAGCGGGGGGGCCTGGTATGGATACGCAGTATTTT
once . TRBJ2-7 TRBV5-1 CASSVPRVKTIQYF TGCGCCAGCAGCGTACCCAGGGTAAAAACTATTCAGTACTTC
many . TRBJ1-4 TRBV29-1 CSVGDNQQLFF TGCAGCGTTGGAGATAATCAGCAACTGTTTTTT
few . TRBJ2-7 TRBV6-2/TRBV6-3 CASSYTPGFDEQYF TGTGCCAGCAGTTACACGCCAGGGTTCGACGAGCAGTACTTC
. . TRBJ2-3 TRBV4-1 CASSQEADGYTDTQYF TGCGCCAGCAGCCAAGAGGCCGACGGATACACAGATACGCAGTATTTT
. . TRBJ2-3 TRBV12-5 CASGLVGDTQYF TGTGCTAGTGGTTTGGTCGGCGATACGCAGTATTTT
few . TRBJ2-5 TRBV20-1 CSDPLTGLEETQYF TGCAGTGATCCTCTCACGGGGCTGGAGGAGACCCAGTACTTC
few . TRBJ2-3 TRBV5-1 CASSLTTGEGDTQYF TGCGCCAGCAGCTTGACGACAGGGGAGGGAGATACGCAGTATTTT
few TRBD2 TRBJ2-1 TRBV4-2 CASSQGTSGGANEQFF TGTGCCAGCAGCCAAGGGACTAGCGGGGGGGCCAATGAGCAGTTCTTC
few . TRBJ1-1 TRBV7-2 CASSVARQGEAFF TGTGCCAGCAGCGTAGCCCGGCAGGGAGAAGCTTTCTTT
. . TRBJ2-5 TRBV2 CASSDDLGVGETQYF TGTGCCAGCAGTGACGACCTAGGGGTTGGGGAGACCCAGTACTTC
few . TRBJ1-3 TRBV20-1 CSARERVIGSARRSGNTIYF TGCAGTGCTAGAGAGAGGGTTATAGGGTCGGCCCGACGCTCTGGAAACACCATATATTTT
few TRBD1 TRBJ1-1 TRBV6-6 CASSSQGADRGPEAFF TGTGCCAGCAGTTCACAGGGGGCCGACAGAGGGCCTGAAGCTTTCTTT
few . TRBJ2-3 TRBV12-3/TRBV12-4 CASSWSVTYTQYF TGTGCCAGCAGTTGGAGTGTCACCTATACGCAGTATTTT
. . TRBJ2-7 TRBV10-3 CAISDRSRGRESQYF TGTGCCATTAGTGACAGGTCCAGGGGTCGAGAGAGCCAGTACTTC
. TRBD2 TRBJ2-3 TRBV2 CATPGLAGGRGADTQYF TGTGCCACCCCGGGACTAGCGGGGGGTAGAGGCGCAGATACGCAGTATTTT
. . TRBJ2-7 TRBV6-5 CASSRTGGYSSYEQYF TGTGCCAGCAGCAGAACCGGGGGTTACAGCTCCTACGAGCAGTACTTC
. . TRBJ1-1 TRBV3-1 CASSQEGRATEAFF TGTGCCAGCAGCCAAGAGGGCCGGGCGACTGAAGCTTTCTTT
. . TRBJ2-1 TRBV12-3/TRBV12-4 CASRRDLSYNEQFF TGTGCCAGCCGTCGGGACCTCTCCTACAATGAGCAGTTCTTC
. TRBD1 TRBJ1-5 TRBV29-1 CSAMLMGQTSNQPQHF TGCAGCGCTATGCTTATGGGACAGACCAGCAATCAGCCCCAGCATTTT
once . TRBJ1-5 TRBV3-1 CASSQDQGRTQHF TGTGCCAGCAGCCAAGATCAGGGGCGGACCCAGCATTTT
few TRBD1 TRBJ1-4 TRBV27 CASSIQGAGYEKLFF TGTGCCAGCAGTATCCAGGGGGCCGGGTATGAAAAACTGTTTTTT
few . TRBJ2-7 TRBV5-1 CASSLGVASLSYEQYF TGCGCCAGCAGCTTGGGGGTAGCCTCCCTCTCCTACGAGCAGTACTTC
. . TRBJ1-1 TRBV4-1 CASSLSEGSTEAFF TGCGCCAGCAGCCTATCCGAGGGGAGCACTGAAGCTTTCTTT
. . TRBJ2-3 TRBV5-1 CATIHPDTQYF TGCGCCACTATACACCCAGATACGCAGTATTTT
. . TRBJ1-2 TRBV11-2 CASSSRARDLIYGYTF TGTGCCAGCAGCTCTAGGGCTAGGGACTTGATCTATGGCTACACCTTC
few . TRBJ2-3 TRBV7-7 CASSLGTGLDTQYF TGTGCTAGCAGCTTAGGGACGGGGTTAGATACGCAGTATTTT
few . TRBJ2-5 TRBV28 CASSLMGGQETQYF TGTGCCAGCAGTTTAATGGGGGGACAAGAGACCCAGTACTTC
few . TRBJ2-1 TRBV4-3 CASSQALSRGSYNEQFF TGCGCCAGCAGCCAAGCGCTATCCAGGGGTTCCTACAATGAGCAGTTCTTC
few . TRBJ2-1 TRBV10-3 CAIWTPYNEQFF TGTGCCATTTGGACGCCTTACAATGAGCAGTTCTTC
few . TRBJ2-3 TRBV20-1 CSAARGPSTDTQYF TGCAGTGCTGCTCGAGGTCCCAGCACAGATACGCAGTATTTT
. . TRBJ2-1 TRBV5-1 CASTLETGLHREQFF TGCGCCAGCACTTTGGAGACGGGACTTCACCGAGAGCAGTTCTTC
few . TRBJ1-5 TRBV20-1 CSARVQRLGGPQHF TGCAGTGCTAGGGTCCAAAGGCTCGGTGGGCCCCAGCATTTT
. . TRBJ1-2 TRBV20-1 CSARDQVTAPYYGYTF TGCAGTGCTAGAGATCAGGTGACAGCACCTTACTATGGCTACACCTTC
few . TRBJ1-2 TRBV6-2/TRBV6-3 CASRRVNYGYTF TGTGCCAGCAGGCGGGTTAACTATGGCTACACCTTC
. TRBD1 TRBJ1-1 TRBV3-1 CASSVGQMNTEAFF TGTGCCAGCAGCGTGGGACAGATGAACACTGAAGCTTTCTTT
. TRBD2 TRBJ2-7 TRBV20-1 CSASSSGVSYEQYF TGCAGTGCTTCCTCCAGCGGGGTTTCCTACGAGCAGTACTTC
. . TRBJ2-5 TRBV6-5 CASSPRVVTKETQYF TGTGCCAGCAGTCCGAGAGTTGTGACAAAAGAGACCCAGTACTTC
many . TRBJ2-1 TRBV5-1 CASSLDPTSYNEQFF TGCGCCAGCAGCTTGGACCCCACCTCCTACAATGAGCAGTTCTTC
. . TRBJ1-5 TRBV6-1 CASTTRSNQPQHF TGTGCCAGCACGACCAGGAGCAATCAGCCCCAGCATTTT
. TRBD2 TRBJ2-7 TRBV5-6 CASSLWGGGAAYEQYF TGTGCCAGCAGCTTGTGGGGCGGGGGGGCCGCCTACGAGCAGTACTTC
. . TRBJ1-1 TRBV7-9 CASSLRWVNTEAFF TGTGCCAGCAGCTTAAGATGGGTGAACACTGAAGCTTTCTTT
. TRBD1 TRBJ1-5 TRBV7-8 CASSWNTGGNQPRHF TGTGCCAGCAGCTGGAACACAGGGGGTAATCAGCCCCGGCATTTT
. . TRBJ2-3 TRBV3-1 CASSQRIQGSSADTQYF TGTGCCAGCAGCCAAAGGATCCAGGGGAGTAGTGCAGATACGCAGTATTTT
many . TRBJ2-1 TRBV6-2/TRBV6-3 CASSYGGGSYNEQFF TGTGCCAGCAGTTACGGGGGCGGGAGCTACAATGAGCAGTTCTTC
few . TRBJ2-7 TRBV24-1 CATSDKSQHYEQYF TGTGCCACCAGTGATAAGAGTCAACATTACGAGCAGTACTTC
. . TRBJ2-7 TRBV5-6 CASSPSWQESYEQYF TGTGCCAGCAGCCCCTCGTGGCAGGAAAGCTACGAGCAGTACTTC
. . TRBJ1-2 TRBV12-3/TRBV12-4 CASSLGGRDYGYTF TGTGCCAGCAGTTTAGGAGGCAGGGACTATGGCTACACCTTC
. . TRBJ2-2 TRBV4-1 CASSQIAATNTGELFF TGCGCCAGCAGCCAAATCGCGGCCACGAACACCGGGGAGCTGTTTTTT
. TRBD2 TRBJ2-7 TRBV6-2/TRBV6-3 CASRFSGGYEQYF TGTGCCAGCAGATTTAGCGGGGGTTACGAGCAGTACTTC
few . TRBJ2-7 TRBV27 CASSFSRGGSYEQYF TGTGCCAGCAGTTTTTCGCGGGGCGGCTCCTACGAGCAGTACTTC
many . TRBJ2-1 TRBV25-1 CASTSSGGLYNEQFF TGTGCCAGCACCTCTTCTGGCGGACTCTACAATGAGCAGTTCTTC
few TRBD1 TRBJ2-7 TRBV28 CASLRTGAYEQYF TGTGCCAGCCTACGGACAGGCGCCTACGAGCAGTACTTC